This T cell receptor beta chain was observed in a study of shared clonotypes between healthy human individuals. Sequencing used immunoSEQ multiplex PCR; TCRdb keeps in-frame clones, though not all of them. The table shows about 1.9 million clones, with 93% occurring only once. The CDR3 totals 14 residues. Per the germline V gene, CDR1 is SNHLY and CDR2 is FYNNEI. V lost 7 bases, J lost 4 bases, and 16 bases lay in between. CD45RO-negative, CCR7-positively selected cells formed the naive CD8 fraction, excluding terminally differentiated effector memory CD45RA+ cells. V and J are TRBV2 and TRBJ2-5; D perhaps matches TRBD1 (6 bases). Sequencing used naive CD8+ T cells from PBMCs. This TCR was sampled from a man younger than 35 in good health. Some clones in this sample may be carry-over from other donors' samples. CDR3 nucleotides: TGTGCCAGCACAACAGGGAATACGGGAGAGACCCAGTACTTC. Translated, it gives CASTTGNTGETQYF.